This passage covers 11 T cell receptor beta chains from one sample sequenced in a study of T cell repertoires in cytomegalovirus infection. In TCRdb, the reads were re-called with MiXCR into one record per CDR3 protein. The data show approximately 1,000,000 distinct CDR3 sequences, 31% seen once. These receptors' targets are unknown. This material consisted of cultured CD8+ T cells from PBMCs, taken from culture after CMV antigen stimulation. These receptors were obtained from a human donor in good health (CMV status not recorded). Some clones in this sample may be carry-over from other donors' samples.

This clonotype was recorded a few times. The CDR3 reads CATSRDLGTGELFF. The DNA for the CDR3 is TGTGCCACCAGCAGAGATTTGGGAACCGGGGAGCTGTTTTTT. The chain carries TRBV15 and TRBJ2-2; D remains ambiguous. CDR1 LNHNV and CDR2 YYDKDF come from the germline V gene (reference sequence). Trimming stripped 0 bases from V and 5 bases from J, with 7 bases between. This CDR3 has 14 amino acids.

This chain connects TRBV6-5 to TRBJ1-4; D possibly corresponds to TRBD1 (6 bases). This CDR3 has 14 residues. The germline V gene encodes CDR1 MNHEY and CDR2 SVGAGI. The V gene lost 4 bases and the J gene lost 6 bases, with 12 bases spanning the gap. The CDR3 here is CASSSGALDEKLFF. In DNA, the CDR3 is TGTGCCAGCAGTTCAGGGGCCTTGGATGAAAAACTGTTTTTT.

J is TRBJ1-2 and V is TRBV10-3; the D gene is possibly TRBD1 (6 bases). The CDR3 has 16 residues. Per the germline V gene, CDR1 is ENHRY and CDR2 is SYGVKD. V gave up 7 bases and J gave up 4 bases, with 22 bases separating them. CDR3 sequence (DNA): TGTGCCATCAAGGAGCGCCGGGACATCCAAAGCTATGGCTACACCTTC. Protein product: CAIKERRDIQSYGYTF.

Notes on this clonotype: A much larger clone lies a single base off, so this may be a read error. V is TRBV7-2 and J is TRBJ2-5; maybe TRBD1 (5 bases). The CDR3 loop spans 16 amino acids. Germline V gives CDR1 SGHTA, CDR2 FQGNSA. Trimming left V 2 bases short and J 2 bases short, with 15 bases between. The CDR3 spells CASSLSFVTVQETQYF. The DNA of the CDR3 is TGTGCCAGCAGCTTAAGCTTTGTGACAGTGCAAGAGACCCAGTACTTC.

The rearrangement joins TRBV4-3 to TRBJ2-5, with 11 bases aligning to TRBD2. CDR1 is LGHNA, CDR2 YSLEER, per germline. This CDR3 contains 15 residues. V shed 2 bases, J shed 2 bases, and the junction held 1 base outside the gene matches. As DNA, the CDR3 is TGCGCCAGCAGCCAATCTAGCGGGGGGCAAGAGACCCAGTACTTC. Amino acid sequence: CASSQSSGGQETQYF.

This clonotype was seen ten or more times. The rearrangement joins TRBV6-5 to TRBJ2-7; TRBD1 is a possible D gene (5 bases). CDR3 length: 15 amino acids. From germline, CDR1 is MNHEY and CDR2 SVGAGI. Trimming shortened V by 0 bases and J by 5 bases, and 14 bases separated the two germline ends. The CDR3 loop is CASSYSTGRAHEQYF. The CDR3 coding sequence is TGTGCCAGCAGTTACTCGACGGGCAGGGCCCACGAGCAGTACTTC.

The V call is TRBV6-6, the J call TRBJ1-4, with 10 bases lining up with TRBD1. J was trimmed by 6 bases and V by 4 bases; bases with no gene match: 5. Germline V gene lookup returns CDR1 MNHNY and CDR2 SVGAGI (reference sequence). This CDR3 is 15 amino acids long. The CDR3 DNA sequence: TGTGCCAGCAGTTCCGACAGGGGGCGTTATGAAAAACTGTTTTTT. This encodes CASSSDRGRYEKLFF.

The chain carries TRBV5-1 and TRBJ2-7; 9 bases match TRBD1. The CDR3 is 14 residues long. V was clipped by 4 bases and J by 5 bases; unmatched bases: 7. The germline CDR1 and CDR2 sequences are SGHRS and YFSETQ. The CDR3 region has the DNA TGCGCCAGCAGCCCAGCCGGGACAGGGAACGAGCAGTACTTC. The encoded protein is CASSPAGTGNEQYF.

This clonotype was counted only a few times. This chain connects TRBV15 to TRBJ2-3, with a possible D match to TRBD2 (5 bases). Trimming cost V 0 bases and J 2 bases, with 15 bases left between them. The CDR3 loop spans 17 amino acids. Per the germline V gene, CDR1 is LNHNV and CDR2 is YYDKDF (reference sequence). CDR3: CATSRDSIAINTDTQYF. The CDR3 nucleotides are TGTGCCACCAGCAGAGATTCTATAGCGATTAACACAGATACGCAGTATTTT.

This chain links TRBV19 with TRBJ2-4; no reliable D call. Germline V CDR1 and CDR2: LNHDA, SQIVND (reference sequence). V was clipped by 5 bases and J by 6 bases, with 11 bases between them. CDR3 length: 13 amino acids. CDR3 sequence: CASSLVHRNIQYF. DNA for the CDR3: TGTGCCAGTAGTTTGGTACACCGAAACATTCAGTACTTC.

The chain links TRBV6-1 to TRBJ1-1; TRBD1 agrees at 8 bases. Trimming took 5 bases from V and 5 from J; bases not matched to a gene: 7. CDR3 length equals 14 residues. The germline CDR1 and CDR2 sequences are MNHNS and SASEGT. CDR3 nucleotides: TGTGCCAGCAGTTTACAACAGGGGGGGACTGAAGCTTTCTTT. Residues: CASSLQQGGTEAFF.